The T cell receptor (beta chain) described here comes from a study of blood T cell repertoires in COVID-19. This clone showed up just once. Recruited during active infection, patients (from Seattle) were subsequently followed longitudinally. The CDR3 totals 15 residues. Germline CDR1 reads SNHLY; CDR2 reads FYNNEI. With V trimmed by 3 bases and J by 2 bases, 2 bases remained unmatched. The authors' processing: By means of reference gene primer amplification, nucleated cell counts were estimated. Measured with immunoSEQ multiplex PCR; TCRdb has only the in-frame clones, and not every one. The V and J calls and the clone size are those of that table, but D and trimming were determined from the DNA. The sample has about 180,000 clones, around 82% seen once.

Material: peripheral blood. This clonotype was obtained from a man older than 75 with COVID-19, enrolled during active disease. The chain is built from TRBV2 and TRBJ1-4; 8 bases line up with TRBD1. The CDR3 DNA follows: TGTGCCAGCAGTGACCAGGGGGCTACTAATGAAAAACTGTTTTTT. It codes for CASSDQGATNEKLFF.